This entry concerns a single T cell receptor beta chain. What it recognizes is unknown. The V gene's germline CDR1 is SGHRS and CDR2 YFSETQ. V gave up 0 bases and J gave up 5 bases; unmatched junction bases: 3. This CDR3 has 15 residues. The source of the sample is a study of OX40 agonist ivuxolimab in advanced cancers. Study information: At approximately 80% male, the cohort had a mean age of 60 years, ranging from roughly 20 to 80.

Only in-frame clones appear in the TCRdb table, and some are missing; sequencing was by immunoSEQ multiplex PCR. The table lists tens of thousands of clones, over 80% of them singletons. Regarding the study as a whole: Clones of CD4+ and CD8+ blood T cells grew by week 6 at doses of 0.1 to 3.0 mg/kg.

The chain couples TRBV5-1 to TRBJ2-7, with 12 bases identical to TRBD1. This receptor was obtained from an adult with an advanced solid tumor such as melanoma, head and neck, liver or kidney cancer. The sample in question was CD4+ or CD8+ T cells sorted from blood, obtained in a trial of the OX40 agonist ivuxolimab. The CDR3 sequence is CASSLVGTGGDEQYF. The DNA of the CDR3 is TGCGCCAGCAGCTTGGTAGGGACAGGGGGCGACGAGCAGTACTTC.